The entry that follows covers one TCR beta chain sequence. These data originate in a study of monozygotic twins with inflammatory bowel disease. This CDR3 comprises 15 residues. From germline, CDR1 is LNHNV and CDR2 YYDKDF (reference sequence). TCRdb reprocessed the 5' RACE reads, with one entry per CDR3 protein and no DNA. The table gives some 170,000 distinct CDR3 sequences; the top ten clones make up 2% to 2.5% of it. The chain carries TRBV15 and TRBJ2-1; the D call of TRBD1 rests on TCRdb alone, since no DNA is present to check it. The sample comprised blood. This sequence was found in a human donor with ulcerative colitis or Crohn's disease, or a healthy co-twin of an affected twin (not recorded which). Here the CDR3 reads CATSREISTPGEQFF. The full variable domain, rest sourced from reference TRBV15 and TRBJ2-1, is DAMVIQNPRYQVTQFGKPVTLSCSQTLNHNVMYWYQQKSSQAPKLLFHYYDKDFNNEADTPDNFQSRRPNTSFCFLDIRSPGLGDTAMYLCATSREISTPGEQFFGPGTRLTVL.